This T cell receptor beta chain was found in a study of OX40 agonist ivuxolimab in advanced cancers. Measured with immunoSEQ multiplex PCR; TCRdb has only the in-frame clones, and not every one. Here the sample spans some 120,000 clones, around 90% being singletons. Germline trimming cut 7 bases from V and 5 bases from J; bases unmatched to any gene: 8. CDR1 is SNHLY, CDR2 FYNNEI, per germline. This CDR3 region has 15 residues. Sequenced material: CD4+ or CD8+ T cells sorted from blood, taken in a trial of the OX40 agonist ivuxolimab. This clonotype was obtained from an adult with an advanced solid tumor such as melanoma, head and neck, liver or kidney cancer. The chain employs TRBV2 and TRBJ2-1; TRBD2 matches 10 bases. Here the CDR3 reads CASNRAGGPDNEQFF. For the CDR3, the DNA is TGTGCCAGCAATAGAGCGGGAGGGCCCGACAATGAGCAGTTCTTC.